This is a list of T cell receptor beta chains from one sample in a study of T cell repertoires in cytomegalovirus infection. TCRdb re-called the reads with MiXCR, one entry per CDR3 protein. The sample yields around 740,000 distinct CDR3 sequences, roughly 35% seen once. The sample consisted of PBMCs. The receptors derive from a human donor in good health (CMV status not recorded). Some clones in this sample may be carry-over from other donors' samples. The CDR3 runs from the conserved cysteine through the conserved F or W. The order of the fields is D gene, clone size, V gene, J gene, CDR3 protein, CDR3 DNA. D genes are given only for firm matches. Some rows mark clone size as missing; the rest say once, few, many or name a class of expanded clone.

d_call: -; clone_size: once; v_call: TRBV19; j_call: TRBJ1-6; cdr3_aa: CASSMWAAYNSPLHF; cdr3_nt: TGTGCCAGTAGTATGTGGGCAGCCTATAATTCACCCCTCCACTTT
d_call: TRBD2; clone_size: -; v_call: TRBV11-3; j_call: TRBJ2-5; cdr3_aa: CASSRGTSGGTQETQYF; cdr3_nt: TGTGCCAGCAGCCGCGGGACTAGCGGGGGGACGCAAGAGACCCAGTACTTC
d_call: TRBD2; clone_size: -; v_call: TRBV12-3/TRBV12-4; j_call: TRBJ2-5; cdr3_aa: CASRLAGGIETQYF; cdr3_nt: TGTGCCAGCAGACTAGCGGGAGGGATAGAGACCCAGTACTTC
d_call: TRBD1; clone_size: -; v_call: TRBV18; j_call: TRBJ2-7; cdr3_aa: CASSLSRDSYEQYF; cdr3_nt: TGTGCCAGCTCACTTTCCCGGGACAGCTACGAGCAGTACTTC
d_call: -; clone_size: -; v_call: TRBV7-8; j_call: TRBJ2-4; cdr3_aa: CASSQPASAKNIQYF; cdr3_nt: TGTGCCAGCAGTCAACCGGCTAGTGCCAAAAACATTCAGTACTTC
d_call: -; clone_size: -; v_call: TRBV30; j_call: TRBJ2-5; cdr3_aa: CAWSREEETQYF; cdr3_nt: TGTGCCTGGAGTCGTGAGGAAGAGACCCAGTACTTC
d_call: -; clone_size: few; v_call: TRBV11-1; j_call: TRBJ1-1; cdr3_aa: CASSLDGDLPEAFF; cdr3_nt: TGTGCCAGCAGCTTAGATGGGGATTTGCCTGAAGCTTTCTTT
d_call: TRBD2; clone_size: -; v_call: TRBV28; j_call: TRBJ2-1; cdr3_aa: CASSPLAGGHYNEQFF; cdr3_nt: TGTGCCAGCAGTCCATTAGCGGGAGGGCACTACAATGAGCAGTTCTTC
d_call: TRBD1; clone_size: -; v_call: TRBV28; j_call: TRBJ2-6; cdr3_aa: CASRQPGQGASGANVLTF; cdr3_nt: TGTGCCAGCAGGCAGCCGGGACAGGGGGCATCAGGGGCCAACGTCCTGACTTTC
d_call: -; clone_size: -; v_call: TRBV20-1; j_call: TRBJ2-3; cdr3_aa: CSARFEGSDTQYF; cdr3_nt: TGCAGTGCTAGATTTGAGGGGAGCGATACGCAGTATTTT
d_call: -; clone_size: -; v_call: TRBV29-1; j_call: TRBJ1-5; cdr3_aa: CSVAVSYGNQPQHF; cdr3_nt: TGCAGCGTCGCCGTTTCGTATGGCAATCAGCCCCAGCATTTT
d_call: -; clone_size: many; v_call: TRBV7-8; j_call: TRBJ1-1; cdr3_aa: CASSFDRSYMNTEAFF; cdr3_nt: TGTGCCAGCAGCTTCGACAGGAGCTACATGAACACTGAAGCTTTCTTT
d_call: -; clone_size: many; v_call: TRBV7-2; j_call: TRBJ1-1; cdr3_aa: CASSSTPGRNTEAFF; cdr3_nt: TGTGCCAGCAGCTCGACCCCAGGGAGGAACACTGAAGCTTTCTTT
d_call: -; clone_size: few; v_call: TRBV29-1; j_call: TRBJ2-3; cdr3_aa: CSVAHTDTQYF; cdr3_nt: TGCAGCGTTGCCCACACAGATACGCAGTATTTT
d_call: TRBD2; clone_size: few; v_call: TRBV28; j_call: TRBJ2-5; cdr3_aa: CASSLVGRLETQYF; cdr3_nt: TGTGCCAGCAGTTTGGTCGGGAGGCTTGAGACCCAGTACTTC
d_call: -; clone_size: once; v_call: TRBV6-6; j_call: TRBJ2-7; cdr3_aa: CASSYDEGTKSSYEQYF; cdr3_nt: TGTGCCAGCAGTTACGACGAGGGGACCAAATCCTCCTACGAGCAGTACTTC
d_call: TRBD2; clone_size: -; v_call: TRBV4-1; j_call: TRBJ2-2; cdr3_aa: CASSQEGPGGGTGELFF; cdr3_nt: TGCGCCAGCAGCCAAGAGGGTCCCGGGGGAGGGACCGGGGAGCTGTTTTTT
d_call: TRBD1; clone_size: few; v_call: TRBV7-9; j_call: TRBJ2-1; cdr3_aa: CASSPLYLPGQGDEQFF; cdr3_nt: TGTGCCAGCAGCCCACTGTACTTACCGGGACAGGGCGATGAGCAGTTCTTC
d_call: TRBD1; clone_size: many; v_call: TRBV28; j_call: TRBJ1-1; cdr3_aa: CASSRHRGLTEAFF; cdr3_nt: TGTGCCAGCAGTCGCCACAGGGGGCTGACTGAAGCTTTCTTT